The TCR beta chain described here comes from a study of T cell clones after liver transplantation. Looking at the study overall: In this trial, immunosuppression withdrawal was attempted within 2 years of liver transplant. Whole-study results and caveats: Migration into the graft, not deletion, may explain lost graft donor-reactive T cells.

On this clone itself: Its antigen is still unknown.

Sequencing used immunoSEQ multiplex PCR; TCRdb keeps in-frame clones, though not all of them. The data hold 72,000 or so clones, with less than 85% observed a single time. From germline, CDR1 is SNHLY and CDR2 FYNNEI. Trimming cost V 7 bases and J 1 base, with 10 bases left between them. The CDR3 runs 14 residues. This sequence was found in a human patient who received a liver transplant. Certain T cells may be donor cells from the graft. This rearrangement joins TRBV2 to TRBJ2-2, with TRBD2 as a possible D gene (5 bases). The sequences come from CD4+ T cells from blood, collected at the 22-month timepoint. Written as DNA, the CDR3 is TGTGCCAGCAAGGTGGCGGGGAACACCGGGGAGCTGTTTTTT. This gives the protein CASKVAGNTGELFF.